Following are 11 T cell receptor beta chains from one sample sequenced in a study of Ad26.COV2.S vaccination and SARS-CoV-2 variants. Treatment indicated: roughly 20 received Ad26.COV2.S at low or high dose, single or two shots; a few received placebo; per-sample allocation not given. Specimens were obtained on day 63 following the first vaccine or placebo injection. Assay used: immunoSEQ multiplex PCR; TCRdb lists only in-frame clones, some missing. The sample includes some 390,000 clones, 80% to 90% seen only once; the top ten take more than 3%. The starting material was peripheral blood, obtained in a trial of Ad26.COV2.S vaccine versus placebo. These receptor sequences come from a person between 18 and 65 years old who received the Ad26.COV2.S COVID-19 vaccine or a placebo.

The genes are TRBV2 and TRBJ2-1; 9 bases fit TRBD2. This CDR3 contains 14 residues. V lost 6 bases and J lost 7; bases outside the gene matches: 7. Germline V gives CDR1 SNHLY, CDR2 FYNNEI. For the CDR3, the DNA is TGTGCCAGCAGGGCCGGGACTAGCTTAAATGAGCAGTTCTTC. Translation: CASRAGTSLNEQFF.

The CDR3 coding sequence is TGTGCCAGCAGTGAAGGGGACAGGGTGGGCAATGAGCAGTTCTTC. It is translated as CASSEGDRVGNEQFF. The rearrangement joins TRBV6-1 to TRBJ2-1, with 9 bases lining up with TRBD1. The CDR3 sequence is 15 residues long. Germline CDR1 is MNHNS and CDR2 is SASEGT. With 1 base clipped from V and 6 bases from J, the junction kept 4 bases outside the gene matches.

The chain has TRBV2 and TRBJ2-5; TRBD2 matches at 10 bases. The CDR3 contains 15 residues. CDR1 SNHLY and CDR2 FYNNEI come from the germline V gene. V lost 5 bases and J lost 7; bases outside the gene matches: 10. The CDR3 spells CASSPGDSGRGTQYF. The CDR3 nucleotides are TGTGCCAGCAGTCCGGGGGACAGCGGGAGGGGGACCCAGTACTTC.

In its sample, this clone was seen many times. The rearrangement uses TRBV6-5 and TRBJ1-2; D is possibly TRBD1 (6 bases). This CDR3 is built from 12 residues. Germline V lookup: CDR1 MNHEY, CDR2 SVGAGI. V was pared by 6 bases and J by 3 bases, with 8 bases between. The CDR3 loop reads CASRDSDYGYTF. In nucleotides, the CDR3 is TGTGCCAGCAGGGACAGCGACTATGGCTACACCTTC.

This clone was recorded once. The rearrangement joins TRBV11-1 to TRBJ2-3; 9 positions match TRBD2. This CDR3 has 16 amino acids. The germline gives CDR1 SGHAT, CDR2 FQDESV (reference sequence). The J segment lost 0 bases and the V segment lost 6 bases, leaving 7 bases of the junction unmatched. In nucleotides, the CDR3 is TGTGCCAGCAGGCTGACTAGCGGCGCTAGCACAGATACGCAGTATTTT. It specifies CASRLTSGASTDTQYF.

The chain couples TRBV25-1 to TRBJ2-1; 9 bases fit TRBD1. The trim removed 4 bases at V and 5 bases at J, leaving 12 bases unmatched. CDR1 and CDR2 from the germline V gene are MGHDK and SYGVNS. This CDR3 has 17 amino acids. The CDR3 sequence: CASSGYPGTGINNEQFF. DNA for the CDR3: TGTGCCAGCAGTGGCTACCCGGGGACAGGGATCAACAATGAGCAGTTCTTC.

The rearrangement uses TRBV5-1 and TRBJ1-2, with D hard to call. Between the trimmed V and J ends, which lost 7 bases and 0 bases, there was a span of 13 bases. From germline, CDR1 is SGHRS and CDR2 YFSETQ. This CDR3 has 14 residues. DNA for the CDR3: TGCGCCAGCCGGGAATCCACTACTAACTATGGCTACACCTTC. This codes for CASRESTTNYGYTF.

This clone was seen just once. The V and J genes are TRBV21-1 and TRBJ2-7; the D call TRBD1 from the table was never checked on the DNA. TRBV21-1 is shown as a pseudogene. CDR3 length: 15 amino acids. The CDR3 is CANAQGDRGAYEQYF. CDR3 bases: TGTGCCAACGCACAGGGGGACAGGGGGGCCTACGAGCAGTACTTC.

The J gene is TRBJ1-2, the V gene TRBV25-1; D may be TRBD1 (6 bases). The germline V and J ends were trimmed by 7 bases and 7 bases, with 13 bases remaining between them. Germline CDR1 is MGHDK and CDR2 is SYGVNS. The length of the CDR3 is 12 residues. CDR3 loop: CASTQTGTGYTF. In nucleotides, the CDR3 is TGTGCCAGCACCCAGACAGGCACTGGCTACACCTTC.

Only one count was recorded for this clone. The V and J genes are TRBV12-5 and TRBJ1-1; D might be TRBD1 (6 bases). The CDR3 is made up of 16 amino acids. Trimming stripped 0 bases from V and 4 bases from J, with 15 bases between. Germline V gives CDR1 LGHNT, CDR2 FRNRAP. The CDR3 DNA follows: TGTGCTAGTGGTTTGGTACTATCAGGGGAGCCCACTGAAGCTTTCTTT. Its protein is CASGLVLSGEPTEAFF.

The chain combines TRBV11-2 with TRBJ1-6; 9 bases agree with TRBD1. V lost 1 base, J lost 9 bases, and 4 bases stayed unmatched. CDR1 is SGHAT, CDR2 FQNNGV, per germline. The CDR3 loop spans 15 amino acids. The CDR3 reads CASSLAGQGISPLHF. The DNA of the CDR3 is TGTGCCAGCAGCTTAGCGGGACAGGGAATTTCACCCCTCCACTTT. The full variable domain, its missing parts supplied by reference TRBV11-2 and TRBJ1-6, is EAGVAQSPRYKIIEKRQSVAFWCNPISGHATLYWYQQILGQGPKLLIQFQNNGVVDDSQLPKDRFSAERLKGVDSTLKIQPAKLEDSAVYLCASSLAGQGISPLHFGNGTRLTVT.